The 8 T cell receptor beta chains below come from one sample, sequenced in a study of cytomegalovirus exposure and HLA in healthy donors. PCR used 60 Vbeta primers and 13 Jbeta primers. The assay was immunoSEQ multiplex PCR, and TCRdb's table has in-frame clones only and misses some. The table has approximately 61,000 clones, around three quarters seen once. Sequencing was done on a sample of PBMCs. The source of these receptors is a man aged 18 to 29 in good health and CMV-seropositive.

The rearrangement joins TRBV13 to TRBJ2-7; D is possibly TRBD1 (5 bases). V was cut by 5 bases and J by 1 base, with 15 bases left in between. This CDR3 contains 15 residues. Germline CDR1 reads PRHDT; CDR2 reads FYEKMQ (reference sequence). CDR3 sequence reads: CASSPGPQGSYEQYF. Written as DNA, the CDR3 is TGTGCCAGCAGCCCAGGGCCGCAGGGATCCTACGAGCAGTACTTC.

The J gene is TRBJ2-7, the V gene TRBV6-6; a weak D match, TRBD2 (5 bases). The V gene lost 5 bases and the J gene lost 0 bases, with 14 bases spanning the gap. In germline, CDR1 is MNHNY, CDR2 SVGAGI (reference sequence). The CDR3 sequence is 15 residues long. The CDR3 region is CASSPGLGYSYEQYF. DNA of the CDR3: TGTGCCAGCAGTCCCGGACTGGGGTACTCCTACGAGCAGTACTTC.

This clone was counted between two and nine times. The chain links TRBV10-1 to TRBJ1-1, with D perhaps TRBD1 (5 bases). There are 13 residues in the CDR3. V was clipped by 6 bases and J by 1 base, with 9 bases between them. CDR1 and CDR2 from the germline V gene are WNHNN and SYGVQD (reference sequence). The CDR3 DNA reads TGCGCCAGCAGCTATGACAGGAACACTGAAGCTTTCTTT. Encoded protein: CASSYDRNTEAFF.

V gene TRBV2 combines with J gene TRBJ2-1; a weak D match, TRBD1 (5 bases). The germline V gene has CDR1 SNHLY and CDR2 FYNNEI. The CDR3 sequence is 15 residues long. Trimming left V 5 bases short and J 3 bases short, with 14 bases between. CDR3 protein: CASSLDSAFYNEQFF. CDR3 bases: TGTGCCAGCAGTTTAGACAGCGCCTTCTACAATGAGCAGTTCTTC.

This sequence joins TRBV7-8 and TRBJ2-7; 13 bases are shared with TRBD2. V lost 7 bases and J lost 4; bases outside the gene matches: 7. Germline V lookup: CDR1 SGHVS, CDR2 FQNEAQ. This CDR3 contains 15 residues. The CDR3, as DNA: TGTGCCAGCACCCCGGGACTAGCGGGATATTACGAGCAGTACTTC. This translates into CASTPGLAGYYEQYF.

This rearrangement joins TRBV29-1 to TRBJ1-2, with no clear D. The CDR3 length is 14 residues. The germline V gene has CDR1 SQVTM and CDR2 ANQGSEA. Trimming stripped 0 bases from V and 2 bases from J, with 10 bases between. The CDR3 region is CSVEEGAANYGYTF. The DNA of the CDR3 is TGCAGCGTTGAAGAAGGAGCAGCAAACTATGGCTACACCTTC.

The chain recombines TRBV18 with TRBJ1-1, with D perhaps matching TRBD1 (5 bases). Trimming removed 3 bases at V and 3 bases at J, with 14 bases between. CDR3 size: 15 residues. Germline CDR1 and CDR2: KGHSH and LQKENI. The CDR3 DNA is TGTGCCAGCTCACCTAGACAGCGTTTGGACACTGAAGCTTTCTTT. Translated: CASSPRQRLDTEAFF.

The V gene is TRBV10-2, the J gene TRBJ2-7; TRBD1 matches at 10 bases. The CDR3 covers 13 residues. Germline trimming cut 10 bases from V and 2 bases from J; bases unmatched to any gene: 5. Per the germline V gene, CDR1 is WSHSY and CDR2 is SAAADI. The CDR3 loop reads CATGDRGPYEQYF. In DNA, the CDR3 is TGCGCCACCGGGGACAGGGGCCCCTACGAGCAGTACTTC.